This passage covers 8 T cell receptor beta chains from one sample sequenced in a study of CXCR3-negative and CXCR3-positive naive CD8 T cells. The TRB cDNA libraries were prepared by 5' RACE with UMI labels. TCRdb processed the 5' RACE reads again and assigns one entry to each CDR3 protein, with no DNA. This table lists more than 65,000 distinct CDR3 sequences. Sequencing input: naive CXCR3- CD8+ T cells from blood. The subset is: CD45RO-CCR7+CD27+CD95- naive CD8+ T cells lacking CXCR3 (TNR3-). The origin of the receptors is a human donor in good health. Some clones in this sample may be carry-over from other donors' samples.

This CDR3 reads CASSSLTGTGGVQGDSPLHF. This chain links TRBV5-1 with TRBJ1-6; the TCRdb call, TRBD1, lacks DNA for checking. CDR1 SGHRS and CDR2 YFSETQ come from the germline V gene. The CDR3 sequence is 20 residues long.

V and J are TRBV15 and TRBJ1-1; checking the TCRdb D call of TRBD1 is not possible without DNA. CDR1 and CDR2 from the germline V gene are LNHNV and YYDKDF (reference sequence). There are 16 residues in the CDR3. CDR3 region: CATSRGDRAANTEAFF.

The chain carries TRBV4-1 and TRBJ2-7; lacking DNA, the TRBD1 call made by TCRdb goes unchecked. This CDR3 is 15 amino acids long. CDR1 is MGHRA, CDR2 YSYEKL, per germline. The CDR3 is CASSHAGGGPYEQYF.

This sequence joins TRBV7-9 and TRBJ2-1; lacking DNA, the TRBD1 call made by TCRdb goes unchecked. The CDR3 sequence is 14 residues long. The germline V gene encodes CDR1 SEHNR and CDR2 FQNEAQ (reference sequence). CDR3 loop: CASSLDRVWDEQFF.

The V call is TRBV29-1, the J call TRBJ2-7; TCRdb calls TRBD1, which cannot be checked without DNA. Germline assignment: CDR1 SQVTM and CDR2 ANQGSEA. This CDR3 is built from 16 residues. This CDR3 reads CSVEGTATGEIYEQYF.

The rearrangement joins TRBV7-9 to TRBJ1-2; absent DNA, TCRdb's TRBD1 call cannot be checked. From germline, CDR1 is SEHNR and CDR2 FQNEAQ (reference sequence). The CDR3 extends over 12 amino acids. The CDR3 here is CASSSQGRGYTF.

This CDR3 reads CASSPRGSTEAFF. V gene TRBV13 combines with J gene TRBJ1-1. The germline gives CDR1 PRHDT, CDR2 FYEKMQ (reference sequence). The CDR3 totals 13 residues. The full variable domain, rest sourced from reference TRBV13 and TRBJ1-1, is AAGVIQSPRHLIKEKRETATLKCYPIPRHDTVYWYQQGPGQDPQFLISFYEKMQSDKGSIPDRFSAQQFSDYHSELNMSSLELGDSALYFCASSPRGSTEAFFGQGTRLTVV.

This rearrangement joins TRBV29-1 to TRBJ1-4; TCRdb's D gene call, TRBD1, goes unchecked for lack of DNA. The CDR3 sequence is 11 residues long. Germline V lookup: CDR1 SQVTM, CDR2 ANQGSEA. The CDR3 region is CSVAHREELFF. Together with reference TRBV29-1 and TRBJ1-4, the CDR3 gives the full variable domain: SAVISQKPSRDICQRGTSLTIQCQVDSQVTMMFWYRQQPGQSLTLIATANQGSEATYESGFVIDKFPISRPNLTFSTLTVSNMSPEDSSIYLCSVAHREELFFGSGTQLSVL.